Following are 20 T cell receptor beta chains from one sample sequenced in a study of vaccination effects on CD4 cells after COVID-19. Peptide-pool stimulation followed by sequencing identified expanded antigen-specific CD4+ clonotypes in the ViraFEST assay. The culture ran for less than 12 days, and then CD4+ T cells were isolated. Each participant received a vaccine that was either BNT162b2 or mRNA-1273, given as two doses. These TCRs' antigens remain unknown. The assay was immunoSEQ multiplex PCR, and TCRdb's table has in-frame clones only and misses some. Among tens of thousands of clones, around 70% were seen once, and the ten largest hold roughly 1.4%. The source was CD4+ T cells from PBMCs cultured with HCoV-229E spike peptides, collected after COVID-19 vaccination. The receptors derive from a human donor who received a COVID-19 vaccine.

V and J are TRBV3-1 (or the pseudogene TRBV3-2) and TRBJ1-1; D remains ambiguous. The CDR3 extends over 12 amino acids. V dropped 3 bases and J dropped 7 bases, with 9 bases sitting between them. Germline V gene lookup returns CDR1 LGHDT and CDR2 YNNKEL (reference sequence). CDR3 region: CASSHDGDEAFF. The CDR3 nucleotides are TGTGCCAGCAGCCACGACGGCGATGAAGCTTTCTTT.

The chain employs TRBV3-1 (or the pseudogene TRBV3-2) and TRBJ2-2, with a possible D match to TRBD1 (6 bases). V shed 4 bases and J shed 0 bases, with 9 bases lying between them. This CDR3 has 15 amino acids. Germline V gene sequence: CDR1 LGHDT, CDR2 YNNKEL (reference sequence). The CDR3 protein is CASSPGHPNTGELFF. The CDR3 DNA follows: TGTGCCAGCAGCCCGGGACACCCGAACACCGGGGAGCTGTTTTTT.

The V call is TRBV6-2 or TRBV6-3, the J call TRBJ2-7, with D unclear. V dropped 6 bases and J dropped 2 bases, with 11 bases sitting between them. Germline V gene sequence: CDR1 MNHEY, CDR2 SVGEGT. The CDR3 runs 13 residues. CDR3 DNA: TGTGCCAGCAGCTCTCAGGTTCCCTACGAGCAGTACGTC. Its translation is CASSSQVPYEQYV.

This clone came up a few times. The chain joins TRBV5-1 to TRBJ2-2; no definite D call. The V end was cut by 2 bases, the J end by 0 bases, with 8 bases between. CDR1 and CDR2 from the germline V gene are SGHRS and YFSETQ. There are 15 residues in the CDR3. The CDR3 DNA reads as TGCGCCAGCAGCTTCCTGACAACGAACACCGGGGAGCTGTTTTTT. It encodes CASSFLTTNTGELFF.

The gene calls are TRBV5-4 and TRBJ2-5, with D tentatively TRBD1 or TRBD2 (5 bases each). V was clipped by 6 bases and J by 3 bases, with 12 bases between them. CDR1 is SGHNT and CDR2 is YYREEE in the germline V gene (reference sequence). The CDR3 has 13 residues. CDR3 nucleotide sequence: TGTGCCAGCAATCTCGGGACCGAAGAGACCCAGTACTTC. Its translation is CASNLGTEETQYF.

The chain is built from TRBV9 and TRBJ2-1, with 7 bases that match TRBD1. With V trimmed by 2 bases and J by 4 bases, 9 bases remained unmatched. This CDR3 is 16 amino acids long. Germline V gene data show CDR1 as SGDLS and CDR2 as YYNGEE. The CDR3 DNA is TGTGCCAGCAGCGTCCAAGGGACAGCCTTTTACAATGAGCAGTTCTTC. Translated, it gives CASSVQGTAFYNEQFF.

J is TRBJ2-7 and V is TRBV11-3; D is unresolved. Per the germline V gene, CDR1 is SGHNT and CDR2 is YENEEA. Trimming removed 6 bases at V and 1 base at J, with 13 bases between. The CDR3 runs 14 residues. The CDR3 bases are TGTGCCAGCAGGACGGACCGTAGATCCTACGAGCAGTACGTC. Translation: CASRTDRRSYEQYV.

The rearrangement uses TRBV5-8 and TRBJ2-3; 10 nucleotides match TRBD2. Germline V lookup: CDR1 SGHTS, CDR2 YDEGEE. V lost 10 bases to trimming and J lost 5 bases; unmatched junction nucleotides: 10. The CDR3 spans 14 residues. In nucleotides, the CDR3 is TGTGCCGGCCGAACAAGCGGGGGGGAAGATACGCAGTATTTT. Its protein is CAGRTSGGEDTQYF.

There are a few counts of this clone. The chain employs TRBV19 and TRBJ2-1; 7 bases are shared with TRBD1. CDR1 and CDR2 from the germline V gene are LNHDA and SQIVND (reference sequence). The CDR3 totals 16 residues. Trimming at V came to 5 bases and at J to 1 base, leaving 8 bases not matched to a gene. The chain's CDR3 is CASSGARDSSYNEQFF. CDR3 sequence (DNA): TGTGCCAGTAGTGGGGCCAGGGACAGTTCCTACAATGAGCAGTTCTTC.

The CDR3 bases are TGTGCCAGCAGCTTTACGTTTTCCTACGAGCAGTACGTC. Protein sequence: CASSFTFSYEQYV. The chain employs TRBV11-2 and TRBJ2-7; D unclear. In germline, CDR1 is SGHAT, CDR2 FQNNGV. Deletions cut 3 bases from V and 1 base from J, with 7 bases between. CDR3 size: 13 residues.

For this clone: Other nucleotide sequences from this sample produce the same CDR3. The chain has TRBV27 and TRBJ1-5; D gene ambiguous. V gave up 0 bases and J gave up 7 bases, with 7 bases separating them. The CDR3 runs to 13 residues. In germline, CDR1 is MNHEY, CDR2 SMNVEV (reference sequence). The CDR3 DNA follows: TGTGCCAGCAGTTTATCCGGGCGACAGCCCCAGCATTTT. Protein: CASSLSGRQPQHF.

The V call is TRBV7-8, the J call TRBJ2-7; 12 nucleotides line up with TRBD2. After removal of 5 bases from V and 2 bases from J, the junction contained 10 bases not matched to a gene. CDR1 and CDR2 from the germline V gene are SGHVS and FQNEAQ. CDR3 length: 17 amino acids. The CDR3 bases are TGTGCCAGCAGCCTGACTAGCGGGGGCCCACGCCCCTACGAGCAGTACGTC. This translates into CASSLTSGGPRPYEQYV.

V usage is TRBV24-1 and J usage is TRBJ2-4, with 8 bases that match TRBD2. Unmatched junction bases numbered 7, after V lost 2 bases and J lost 11 bases. The CDR3 covers 14 residues. Germline CDR1 and CDR2: KGHDR and SFDVKD. CDR3 in DNA: TGTGCCACCAGTGATTCGCGGGGGGAGCGGCTTCAGTACTTC. Its translation is CATSDSRGERLQYF.

Written as DNA, the CDR3 is TGTGCCAGCAGTTCCCCGGACAGGCTCTATGGCTACACCTTC. Translation gives CASSSPDRLYGYTF. J is TRBJ1-2 and V is TRBV6-5; TRBD1 agrees at 7 bases. Trimming at V came to 4 bases and at J to 4 bases, leaving 6 bases not matched to a gene. From germline, CDR1 is MNHEY and CDR2 SVGAGI. The CDR3 spans 14 residues.

This clone has more than one count but fewer than ten. The genes are TRBV6-5 and TRBJ1-2; weak D call: TRBD1 (5 bases). The length of the CDR3 is 13 residues. The germline gives CDR1 MNHEY, CDR2 SVGAGI. With 6 bases removed from V and 5 bases from J, the gap between germline ends came to 13 bases. This CDR3 is CASSWDRLYGYTF. As DNA, the CDR3 is TGTGCCAGCAGCTGGGACCGACTTTATGGCTACACCTTC.

The CDR3 loop is CASSRQGPNEKLFF. DNA for the CDR3: TGTGCCAGCTCAAGACAGGGCCCTAATGAAAAACTGTTTTTT. The rearrangement joins TRBV18 to TRBJ1-4; 7 nucleotides align to TRBD1. V lost 5 bases, J lost 3 bases, and 3 bases stayed unmatched. Germline CDR1 is KGHSH and CDR2 is LQKENI. There are 14 residues in the CDR3.

The chain has TRBV10-1 and TRBJ2-3; no firm D call. V was cut by 3 bases and J by 2 bases, with 9 bases left in between. Germline V CDR1 and CDR2: WNHNN, SYGVQD (reference sequence). The CDR3 covers 14 residues. The CDR3 loop reads CASSDPGHTDTQYF. CDR3 nucleotides: TGCGCCAGCAGTGATCCGGGCCACACAGATACGCAGTATTTT.

The chain joins TRBV24-1 to TRBJ1-2, with TRBD1 identical over 10 bases. The CDR3 runs to 16 residues. Germline CDR1 and CDR2: KGHDR and SFDVKD. V trimming: 2 bases; J trimming: 6 bases; junction bases outside the gene matches: 8. The CDR3 reads CATSDSLTGGSHGYTF. The CDR3 coding sequence is TGTGCCACCAGTGATTCCCTGACAGGGGGCAGCCATGGCTACACCTTC.

The chain carries TRBV7-2 and TRBJ1-3, with D possibly TRBD1 on 6 matching bases. The germline V gene encodes CDR1 SGHTA and CDR2 FQGNSA. V lost 5 bases to trimming and J lost 4 bases, with 15 bases between them. The CDR3 is 15 residues long. As DNA, the CDR3 is TGTGCCAGCAGCGCACAGGGTTCGGCCGGAAACACCATATATTTT. Translated, it gives CASSAQGSAGNTIYF.

The J gene is TRBJ2-7, the V gene TRBV27; the D is unclear. V was clipped by 5 bases and J by 3 bases, with 11 bases between them. The CDR3 spans 13 residues. Germline V lookup: CDR1 MNHEY, CDR2 SMNVEV (reference sequence). CDR3 residues: CASSPRLSYEQYV. CDR3 DNA: TGTGCCAGCAGTCCGAGACTGAGCTACGAGCAGTACGTC.